Detailed here is one TCR beta chain. Its target is unknown. The germline V gene has CDR1 LGHDT and CDR2 YNNKEL (reference sequence). Trimming took 3 bases from V and 4 from J, leaving 9 bases between them. CDR3 length: 14 residues. The sample originates from a study of T cell responses to AZD1222 COVID-19 vaccine. Assay used: immunoSEQ multiplex PCR; TCRdb lists only in-frame clones, some missing. The table has tens of thousands of clones, 88% seen once. Regarding the study as a whole: Vaccine-related CD4 TCRs covered spike, predominating at 160-218 and 743-854. Nearly half of spike-specific TCRs reportedly target variant regions that are unmutated in the B.1.351 and B.1.1.7 variants. The breadth and depth of Spike-specific TCRs increased once two AZD1222 doses had been given.

The sequenced sample was peripheral blood, obtained 28 days after the second AZD1222 dose. The TCR sequence derives from an adult who received the AZD1222 COVID-19 vaccine. The V and J genes are TRBV3-1 (or the pseudogene TRBV3-2) and TRBJ2-2; TRBD1 is a possible D gene (5 bases). The CDR3 nucleotides read TGTGCCAGCAGCCAGGACATCCCCACCGGGGAGCTGTTTTTT. Amino acid sequence: CASSQDIPTGELFF.